This T cell receptor (beta chain) was sequenced in a study of blood T cell repertoires in COVID-19. Study context: Samples of COVID-19 (acute and convalescent) were obtained from the United States, Italy and Spain. T cells, B-cell-depleted T cells, or PBMCs supplied cDNA or gDNA.

The length of the CDR3 is 17 residues. Germline-derived CDR1 and CDR2 are SGHVS and FQNEAQ. Trimming cost V 0 bases and J 0 bases; bases outside gene matches: 8. Study processing details: Estimation of nucleated cell counts was performed using reference gene primer amplification. Data came from immunoSEQ multiplex PCR; TCRdb stores just in-frame clones and leaves some out. The V and J calls and clone size are taken from that table; D and trimming were inferred from the DNA. The profile shows approximately 76,000 clones, 90% to 95% of them singletons. Sequenced sample: peripheral blood. This receptor was taken from a human donor in a cohort sampled during active COVID-19. This chain connects TRBV7-8 to TRBJ2-7, with 7 nucleotides matching TRBD1. CDR3 protein: CASSLAGGQPVSYEQYF. CDR3 DNA: TGTGCCAGCAGCTTAGCAGGGGGCCAGCCAGTCTCCTACGAGCAGTACTTC.